The present TCR beta chain was sequenced within a study of naive and memory T cell subsets. The beta constant-region primer was an equimolar mix of two oligonucleotides covering TRBC1 and TRBC2. Four rounds of PCR amplified the ligated cDNA using nested alpha and beta constant-region primers plus SP2. A 12-nucleotide UMI and the SP2 primer were added to the cDNA 3' end by oligonucleotide ligation. One entry per CDR3 protein, called by TCRdb with MiXCR from the UMI-ligation and nested PCR reads. The sample holds 120,000 or so distinct CDR3 sequences, around a third seen once. Study-wide points: There was no ground truth to check naive and memory subset results. From naive to CM, EM and EMRA, diversity decreased and Gini increased.

The length of the CDR3 is 15 residues. From germline, CDR1 is MNHEY and CDR2 SMNVEV (reference sequence). The germline V and J ends were trimmed by 6 bases and 6 bases, with 21 bases remaining between them. Cells stained for CD3, CD4, CD8, CD45RA and CD27 were sorted into four subsets. Notes on this clonotype: Its antigen is undetermined.

The source material was central memory CD4+ T cells from blood. The TCR originated in a human donor in good health. The chain has TRBV27 and TRBJ2-7; D ambiguous. The CDR3 reads CASSPSGSRVSEQYF. In nucleotides, the CDR3 is TGTGCCAGCAGCCCATCCGGGTCCCGTGTCAGCGAGCAGTACTTC.